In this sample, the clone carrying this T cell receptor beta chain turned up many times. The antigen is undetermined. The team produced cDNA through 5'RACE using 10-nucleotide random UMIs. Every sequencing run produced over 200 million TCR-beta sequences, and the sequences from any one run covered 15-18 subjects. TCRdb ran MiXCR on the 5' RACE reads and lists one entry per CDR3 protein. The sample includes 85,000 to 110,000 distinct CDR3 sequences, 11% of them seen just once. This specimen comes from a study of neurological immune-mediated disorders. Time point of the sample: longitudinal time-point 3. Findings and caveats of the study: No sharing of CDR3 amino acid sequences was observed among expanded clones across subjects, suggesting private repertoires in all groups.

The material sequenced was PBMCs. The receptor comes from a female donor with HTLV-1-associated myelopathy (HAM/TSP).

The CDR3 sequence is CASSSDRISNVLTF. The DNA for the CDR3 is TGTGCCAGCAGCTCCGACAGGATCTCCAACGTCCTGACTTTC. This chain connects TRBV11-2 to TRBJ2-6; D might be TRBD1 (6 bases). Trimming left V 4 bases short and J 8 bases short, with 12 bases between. The CDR3 has 14 amino acids. Germline loops: CDR1 SGHAT, CDR2 FQNNGV.